A single sample gave rise to the 15 T cell receptor beta chains below, sequenced in a study of T cells after yellow fever vaccination. TCRdb independently ran MiXCR on the 5' RACE reads; one entry per CDR3 protein. The table records some 120,000 distinct CDR3 sequences, roughly 15% of them present only once. The source material was CD8+ T cells sorted from PBMCs, sampled 5 days after the yellow fever booster vaccination. The receptors originated from a young man who received the YFV17D yellow fever vaccine.

This clonotype came up a few times. This chain uses TRBV7-8 with TRBJ1-1; 7 bases are a match to TRBD1. The CDR3 loop spans 15 amino acids. V gave up 5 bases and J gave up 0 bases; unmatched junction bases: 6. Germline V gene lookup returns CDR1 SGHVS and CDR2 FQNEAQ. The CDR3 here is CASSQDRSMNTEAFF. For the CDR3, the DNA is TGTGCCAGCAGCCAGGACAGGTCCATGAACACTGAAGCTTTCTTT.

The chain combines TRBV11-2 with TRBJ2-3, with a weak D call TRBD2 (5 bases). CDR3 length equals 15 residues. CDR1 is SGHAT and CDR2 is FQNNGV in the germline V gene. With 7 bases removed from V and 0 bases from J, the gap between germline ends came to 14 bases. The CDR3 is CASIESLASTDTQYF. The CDR3, as DNA: TGTGCCAGCATTGAATCGTTAGCGAGCACAGATACGCAGTATTTT.

This clonotype was counted ten times or more. The V gene is TRBV5-1, the J gene TRBJ2-3; D assignment may be TRBD1 or TRBD2 (5 bases each). Germline V gives CDR1 SGHRS, CDR2 YFSETQ. CDR3 length: 14 residues. The germline V and J ends were trimmed by 4 bases and 3 bases, with 12 bases remaining between them. The CDR3 region has the DNA TGCGCCAGCAGCGGGGGAGAAGGGACAGATACGCAGTATTTT. Amino acids: CASSGGEGTDTQYF.

This clonotype came up a few times. The chain is built from TRBV4-1 and TRBJ1-2; D may be TRBD1 (6 bases). Germline V CDR1 and CDR2: MGHRA, YSYEKL. The length of the CDR3 is 14 residues. Trimming stripped 4 bases from V and 5 bases from J, with 14 bases between. The CDR3 reads CASSLRTAAYGYTF. DNA of the CDR3: TGCGCCAGCAGCCTTCGGACAGCAGCGTATGGCTACACCTTC.

The sample holds many counts of this clonotype. This rearrangement joins TRBV4-1 to TRBJ2-7; 9 nucleotides match TRBD1. There are 14 residues in the CDR3. Germline V lookup: CDR1 MGHRA, CDR2 YSYEKL. The CDR3 loop is CASSQETGGYEQYV. The CDR3 DNA reads as TGTGCCAGCAGCCAAGAGACAGGGGGCTACGAGCAGTACGTC.

This clonotype was observed a handful of times. V gene TRBV9 combines with J gene TRBJ1-1; weak D call: TRBD1 (5 bases). CDR1 and CDR2 (germline): SGDLS, YYNGEE. This CDR3 has 15 residues. V was cut by 1 base and J by 6 bases, with 16 bases left in between. The CDR3 is CASSVLPQEGPEAFF. CDR3 in DNA: TGTGCCAGCAGCGTACTTCCCCAGGAGGGGCCTGAAGCTTTCTTT.

The chain has TRBV4-3 and TRBJ2-7; D uncertain. The CDR3 spans 14 residues. Per germline, CDR1 LGHNA and CDR2 YSLEER. The V gene lost 0 bases and the J gene lost 1 base, with 7 bases spanning the gap. The CDR3 DNA sequence: TGCGCCAGCAGCCAAGAGGGCTGGTCCTACGAGCAGTACTTC. As protein: CASSQEGWSYEQYF.

This clonotype was recorded at least ten times. The rearrangement links TRBV4-1 to TRBJ2-7; TRBD1 agrees at 9 bases. Trimming cost V 1 base and J 1 base; bases outside gene matches: 5. The V gene's germline CDR1 is MGHRA and CDR2 YSYEKL. The CDR3 spans 16 residues. The CDR3 loop reads CASSQVWTGDSYEQYV. The CDR3 bases are TGCGCCAGCAGCCAAGTCTGGACAGGGGATTCCTACGAGCAGTACGTC.

Only a few counts were recorded for this clonotype. The CDR3 loop reads CSVEGRPNYGYTF. The CDR3 DNA sequence: TGCAGCGTTGAGGGCAGACCTAACTATGGCTACACCTTC. The chain carries TRBV29-1 and TRBJ1-2, with D uncertain. The V and J ends lost 3 bases and 0 bases respectively, with 8 bases between them. Germline-derived CDR1 and CDR2 are SQVTM and ANQGSEA. The CDR3 consists of 13 residues.

This clonotype was observed a handful of times. In DNA, the CDR3 is TGTGCCAGCAGCCCAGTCCAAGAGACCCAGTACTTC. Its protein is CASSPVQETQYF. The chain uses TRBV7-9 and TRBJ2-5; D unresolved. CDR1 SEHNR and CDR2 FQNEAQ come from the germline V gene (reference sequence). CDR3 size: 12 residues. Trimming stripped 5 bases from V and 1 base from J, with 5 bases between.

This chain uses TRBV29-1 with TRBJ1-2; D not certain. Germline CDR1 is SQVTM and CDR2 is ANQGSEA. V was clipped by 7 bases and J by 2 bases, with 11 bases between them. The CDR3 spans 12 residues. In DNA, the CDR3 is TGCAGCGCCGTGACACAGAACTATGGCTACACCTTC. It is translated as CSAVTQNYGYTF.

The chain uses TRBV2 and TRBJ2-7; D unclear. CDR1 and CDR2 from the germline V gene are SNHLY and FYNNEI. V was trimmed by 4 bases and J by 3 bases, leaving 10 bases between them. This CDR3 has 13 residues. CDR3: CASSVTAGYEQYV. CDR3 nucleotides: TGTGCCAGCAGTGTGACCGCCGGCTACGAGCAGTACGTC.

The chain links TRBV7-8 to TRBJ2-7; TRBD2 aligns across 12 bases. After removal of 2 bases from V and 3 bases from J, the junction contained 8 bases not matched to a gene. Germline V gene sequence: CDR1 SGHVS, CDR2 FQNEAQ. The CDR3 spans 17 residues. CDR3 sequence: CASSLNTGTSGRYEQYF. The CDR3 nucleotides are TGTGCCAGCAGCTTAAACACCGGGACTAGCGGGCGCTACGAGCAGTACTTC.

There are a few counts of this clonotype. J is TRBJ2-3 and V is TRBV3-1; D is perhaps TRBD2 (6 bases). The V gene's germline CDR1 is LGHDT and CDR2 YNNKEL (reference sequence). The CDR3 covers 14 residues. Trimming stripped 4 bases from V and 5 bases from J, with 13 bases between. DNA for the CDR3: TGTGCCAGCAGCCTAGCGGACGGGGTAGATACGCAGTATTTT. As protein: CASSLADGVDTQYF.

The chain couples TRBV9 to TRBJ2-6, with D tentatively TRBD2 (5 bases). Per germline, CDR1 SGDLS and CDR2 YYNGEE. V dropped 1 base and J dropped 4 bases, with 12 bases sitting between them. The CDR3 is 16 residues long. In DNA form, the CDR3 reads TGTGCCAGCAGCGTATTTACGGGAATGGGGGCCAACGTCCTGACTTTC. It specifies CASSVFTGMGANVLTF.